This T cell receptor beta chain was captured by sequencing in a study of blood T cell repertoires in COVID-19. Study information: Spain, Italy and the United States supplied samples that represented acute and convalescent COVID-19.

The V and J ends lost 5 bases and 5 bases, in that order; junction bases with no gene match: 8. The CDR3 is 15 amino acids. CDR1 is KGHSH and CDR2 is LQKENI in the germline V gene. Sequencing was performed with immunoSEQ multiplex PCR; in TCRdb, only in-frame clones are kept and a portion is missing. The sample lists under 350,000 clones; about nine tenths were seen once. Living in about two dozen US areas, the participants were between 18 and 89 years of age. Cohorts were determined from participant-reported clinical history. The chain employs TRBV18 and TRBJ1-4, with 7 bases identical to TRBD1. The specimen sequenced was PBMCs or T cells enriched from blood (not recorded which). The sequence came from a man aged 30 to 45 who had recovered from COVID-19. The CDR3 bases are TGTGCCAGCTCATCCTCGACAGGGCAGAATGAAAAACTGTTTTTT. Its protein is CASSSSTGQNEKLFF.